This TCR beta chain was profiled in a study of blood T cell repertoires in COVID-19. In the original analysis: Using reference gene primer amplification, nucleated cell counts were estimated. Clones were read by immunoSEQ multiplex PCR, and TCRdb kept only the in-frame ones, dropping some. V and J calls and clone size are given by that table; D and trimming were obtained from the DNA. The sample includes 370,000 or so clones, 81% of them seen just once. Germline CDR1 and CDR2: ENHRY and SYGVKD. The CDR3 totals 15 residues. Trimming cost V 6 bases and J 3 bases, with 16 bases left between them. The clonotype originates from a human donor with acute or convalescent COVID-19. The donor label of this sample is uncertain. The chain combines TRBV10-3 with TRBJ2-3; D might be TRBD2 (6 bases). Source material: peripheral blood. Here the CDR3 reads CAISPLADGTDTQYF. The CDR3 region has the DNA TGTGCCATCAGCCCACTAGCTGATGGAACAGATACGCAGTATTTT.